This TCR beta chain came from a study of cytomegalovirus exposure and HLA in healthy donors. On the study more broadly: An earlier analysis identified 120 million or so unique TCR beta sequences in about 179 million T cells. Broader study findings: The sole available immune exposure information was CMV serostatus.

Primers for the PCR totalled 60 Vbeta and 13 Jbeta. Generated by immunoSEQ multiplex PCR, the TCRdb table keeps only in-frame clones and is missing some. The table shows about 150,000 clones, with approximately 79% occurring only once. Germline V lookup: CDR1 MNHNS, CDR2 SASEGT. Trimming took 8 bases from V and 8 from J; bases not matched to a gene: 9. This CDR3 spans 13 amino acids. As for this clone: Its target is unknown.

The TCR originated in a man aged 18 to 30 in good health and CMV-seropositive. Sequenced input: PBMCs. The rearrangement links TRBV6-1 to TRBJ1-2; TRBD1 matches 9 bases. CDR3 residues: CASVLGQGEGYTF. CDR3 bases: TGTGCCAGCGTCCTGGGACAGGGAGAGGGCTACACCTTC.